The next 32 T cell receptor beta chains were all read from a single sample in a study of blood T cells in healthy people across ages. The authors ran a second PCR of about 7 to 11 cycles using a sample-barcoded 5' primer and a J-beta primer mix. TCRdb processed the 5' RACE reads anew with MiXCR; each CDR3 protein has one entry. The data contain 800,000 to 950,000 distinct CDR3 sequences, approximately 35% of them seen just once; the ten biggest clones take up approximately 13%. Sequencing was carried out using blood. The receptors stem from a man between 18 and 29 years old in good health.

Written as DNA, the CDR3 is TGCGCCAGCAGCCCGTTATACAGGGACGTCAATGAAAAACTGTTTTTT. This codes for CASSPLYRDVNEKLFF. This chain connects TRBV5-1 to TRBJ1-4; a weak D match, TRBD1 (6 bases). Germline V gene sequence: CDR1 SGHRS, CDR2 YFSETQ. V was pared by 4 bases and J by 5 bases, with 18 bases between. The CDR3 totals 16 residues.

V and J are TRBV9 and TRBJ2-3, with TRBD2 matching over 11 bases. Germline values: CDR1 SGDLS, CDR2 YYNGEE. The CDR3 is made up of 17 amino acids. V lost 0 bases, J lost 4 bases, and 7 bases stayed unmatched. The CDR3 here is CASSVVPLAGEADTQYF. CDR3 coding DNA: TGTGCCAGCAGCGTAGTCCCACTAGCGGGGGAGGCAGATACGCAGTATTTT.

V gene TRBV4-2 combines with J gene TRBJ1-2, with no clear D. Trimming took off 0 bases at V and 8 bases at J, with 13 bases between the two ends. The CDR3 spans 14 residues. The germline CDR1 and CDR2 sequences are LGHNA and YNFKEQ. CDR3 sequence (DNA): TGTGCCAGCAGCCAAGAACCCGGGGTGGGAGGCTACACCTTC. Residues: CASSQEPGVGGYTF.

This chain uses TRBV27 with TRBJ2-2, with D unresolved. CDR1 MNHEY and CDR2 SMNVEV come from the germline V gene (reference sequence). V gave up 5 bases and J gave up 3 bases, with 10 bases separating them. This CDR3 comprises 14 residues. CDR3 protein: CASSQAWDTGELFF. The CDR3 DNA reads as TGTGCCAGCAGTCAGGCCTGGGACACCGGGGAGCTGTTTTTT.

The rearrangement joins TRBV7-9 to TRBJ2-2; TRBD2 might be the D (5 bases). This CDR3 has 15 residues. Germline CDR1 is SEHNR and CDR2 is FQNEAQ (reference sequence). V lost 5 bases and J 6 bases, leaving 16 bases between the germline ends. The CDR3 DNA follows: TGTGCCAGCAGCCACCACCCAGCGGCCTCCGGGGAGCTGTTTTTT. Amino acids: CASSHHPAASGELFF.

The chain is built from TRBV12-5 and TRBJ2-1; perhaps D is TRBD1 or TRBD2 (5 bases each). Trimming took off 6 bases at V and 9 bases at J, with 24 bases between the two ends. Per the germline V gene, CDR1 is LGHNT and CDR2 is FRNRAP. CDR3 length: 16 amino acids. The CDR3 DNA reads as TGTGCTAGTGGCTCAGGGCTACCCACCCGAGGGAGTGAGCAGTTCTTC. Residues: CASGSGLPTRGSEQFF.

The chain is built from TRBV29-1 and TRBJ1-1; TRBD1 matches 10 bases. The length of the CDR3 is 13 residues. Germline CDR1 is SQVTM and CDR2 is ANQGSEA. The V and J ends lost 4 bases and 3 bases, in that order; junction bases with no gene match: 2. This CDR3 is CSVGDRGYTEAFF. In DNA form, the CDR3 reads TGCAGCGTTGGGGACAGGGGATACACTGAAGCTTTCTTT.

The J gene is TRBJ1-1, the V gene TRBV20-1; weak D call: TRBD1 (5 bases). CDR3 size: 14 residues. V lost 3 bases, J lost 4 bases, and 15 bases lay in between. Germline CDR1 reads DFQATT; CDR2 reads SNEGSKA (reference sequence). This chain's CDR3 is CSARDQTVITEAFF. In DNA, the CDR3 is TGCAGTGCTAGGGACCAGACAGTTATCACTGAAGCTTTCTTT.

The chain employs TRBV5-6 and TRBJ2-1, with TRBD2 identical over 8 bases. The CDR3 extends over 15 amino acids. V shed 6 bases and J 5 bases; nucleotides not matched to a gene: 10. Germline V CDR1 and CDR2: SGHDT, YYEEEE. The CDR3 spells CASTYSGGPDNEQFF. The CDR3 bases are TGTGCCAGCACCTATTCGGGGGGGCCGGACAATGAGCAGTTCTTC.

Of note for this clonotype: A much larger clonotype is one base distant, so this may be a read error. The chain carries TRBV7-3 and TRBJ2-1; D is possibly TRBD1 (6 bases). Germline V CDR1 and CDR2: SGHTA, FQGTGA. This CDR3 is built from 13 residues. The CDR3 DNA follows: TGTGCCTGCAGCCGGACAGAGAACAATGAGCAGTTCTTC. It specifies CACSRTENNEQFF.

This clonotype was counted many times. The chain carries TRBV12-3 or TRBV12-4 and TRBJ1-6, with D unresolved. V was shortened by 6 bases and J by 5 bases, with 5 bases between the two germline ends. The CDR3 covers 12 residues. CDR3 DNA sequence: TGTGCCAGCAGCCCTAATAATTCACCCCTCCACTTT. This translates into CASSPNNSPLHF.

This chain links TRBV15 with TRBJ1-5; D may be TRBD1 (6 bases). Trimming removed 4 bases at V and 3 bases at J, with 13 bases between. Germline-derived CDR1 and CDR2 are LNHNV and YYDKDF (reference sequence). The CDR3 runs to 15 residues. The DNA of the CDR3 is TGTGCCACCAGCATCGGACAGTCCTACAATCAGCCCCAGCATTTT. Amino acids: CATSIGQSYNQPQHF.

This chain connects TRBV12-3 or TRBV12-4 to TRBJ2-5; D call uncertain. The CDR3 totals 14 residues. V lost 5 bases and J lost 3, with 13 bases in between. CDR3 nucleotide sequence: TGTGCCAGCAGTGCACAGACCGTGGAAGAGACCCAGTACTTC. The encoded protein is CASSAQTVEETQYF.

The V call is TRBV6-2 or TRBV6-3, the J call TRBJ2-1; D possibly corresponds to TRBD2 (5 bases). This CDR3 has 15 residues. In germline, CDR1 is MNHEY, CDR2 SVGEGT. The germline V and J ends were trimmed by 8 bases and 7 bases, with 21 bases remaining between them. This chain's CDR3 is CASAHTRATGNEQFF. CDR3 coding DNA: TGTGCCAGCGCCCATACGCGGGCAACGGGTAATGAGCAGTTCTTC.

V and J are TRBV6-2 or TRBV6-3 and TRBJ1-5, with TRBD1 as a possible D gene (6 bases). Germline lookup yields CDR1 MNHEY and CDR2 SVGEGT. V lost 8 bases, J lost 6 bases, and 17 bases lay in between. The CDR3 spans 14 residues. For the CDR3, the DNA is TGTGCCAGCCGCGCCGGGGACACAGGTCAGCCCCAGCATTTT. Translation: CASRAGDTGQPQHF.

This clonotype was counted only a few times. This CDR3 reads CASSEEQETQYF. The CDR3 DNA reads TGTGCCAGCAGTGAAGAGCAAGAGACCCAGTACTTC. The chain combines TRBV2 with TRBJ2-5; no firm D call. Germline V gives CDR1 SNHLY, CDR2 FYNNEI. V was cut by 1 base and J by 2 bases, with 2 bases left in between. The CDR3 extends over 12 amino acids.

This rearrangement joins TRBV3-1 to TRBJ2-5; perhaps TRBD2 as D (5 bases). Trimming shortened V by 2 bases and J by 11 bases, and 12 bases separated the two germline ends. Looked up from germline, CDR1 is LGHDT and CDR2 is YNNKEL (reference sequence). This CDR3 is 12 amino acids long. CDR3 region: CASSQQPGTQYF. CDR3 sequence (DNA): TGTGCCAGCAGCCAACAACCGGGAACGCAGTACTTC.

Here the CDR3 DNA reads TGTGCCAGCAGCGGAGTAGCAGGCCCCAATCAGCCCCAGCATTTT. Amino acid sequence: CASSGVAGPNQPQHF. The rearrangement links TRBV9 to TRBJ1-5; D is unresolved. This CDR3 region has 15 residues. Trimming left V 3 bases short and J 3 bases short, with 13 bases between. CDR1 is SGDLS, CDR2 YYNGEE, per germline.

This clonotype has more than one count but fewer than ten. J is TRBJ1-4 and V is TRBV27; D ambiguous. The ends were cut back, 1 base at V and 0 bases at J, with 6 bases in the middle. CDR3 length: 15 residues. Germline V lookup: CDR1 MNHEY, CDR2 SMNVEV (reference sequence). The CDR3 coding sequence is TGTGCCAGCAGTTTATACTTTGCAACTAATGAAAAACTGTTTTTT. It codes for CASSLYFATNEKLFF.

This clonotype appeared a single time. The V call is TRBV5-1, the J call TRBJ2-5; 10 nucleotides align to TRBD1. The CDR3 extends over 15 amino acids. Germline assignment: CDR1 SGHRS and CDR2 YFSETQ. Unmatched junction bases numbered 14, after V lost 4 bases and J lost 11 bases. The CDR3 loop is CASSTDRGLHNEQYF. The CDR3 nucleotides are TGCGCCAGCAGCACAGACAGGGGGCTCCACAATGAGCAGTACTTC.

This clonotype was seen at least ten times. The CDR3 nucleotides read TGTGCCAGCAGTTTGTTACTAGCTCCAGATACGCAGTATTTT. Translation gives CASSLLLAPDTQYF. The chain links TRBV12-3 or TRBV12-4 to TRBJ2-3; possibly TRBD2 for D (6 bases). Trimming shortened V by 3 bases and J by 4 bases, and 11 bases separated the two germline ends. The CDR3 spans 14 residues.

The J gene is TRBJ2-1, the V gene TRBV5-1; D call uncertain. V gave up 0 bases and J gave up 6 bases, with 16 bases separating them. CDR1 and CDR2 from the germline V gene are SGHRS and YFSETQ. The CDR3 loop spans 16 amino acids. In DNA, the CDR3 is TGCGCCAGCAGCTTGGGGACCGTCGGGCTGACCAATGAGCAGTTCTTC. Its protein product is CASSLGTVGLTNEQFF.

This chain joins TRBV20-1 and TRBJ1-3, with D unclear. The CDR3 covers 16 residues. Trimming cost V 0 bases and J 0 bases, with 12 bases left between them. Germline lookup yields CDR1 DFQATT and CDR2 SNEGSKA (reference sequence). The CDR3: CSARDSLGVSGNTIYF. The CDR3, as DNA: TGCAGTGCTAGAGATTCCCTAGGAGTCTCTGGAAACACCATATATTTT.

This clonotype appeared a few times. CDR3 amino acids: CASILRTGNYGYTF. For the CDR3, the DNA is TGTGCCAGCATCCTAAGGACAGGGAACTATGGCTACACCTTC. The rearrangement links TRBV2 to TRBJ1-2; 8 bases are a match to TRBD1. CDR3 size: 14 residues. J gave up 2 bases and V 7 bases, and 6 bases lay outside the gene matches. Germline-derived CDR1 and CDR2 are SNHLY and FYNNEI.

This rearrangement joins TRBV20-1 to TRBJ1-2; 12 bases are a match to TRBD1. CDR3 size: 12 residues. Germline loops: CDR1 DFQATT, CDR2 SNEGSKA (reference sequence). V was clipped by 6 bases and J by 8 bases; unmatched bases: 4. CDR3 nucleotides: TGCAGTGCATGGGACAGGGGGCGAGGCTACACCTTC. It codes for CSAWDRGRGYTF.

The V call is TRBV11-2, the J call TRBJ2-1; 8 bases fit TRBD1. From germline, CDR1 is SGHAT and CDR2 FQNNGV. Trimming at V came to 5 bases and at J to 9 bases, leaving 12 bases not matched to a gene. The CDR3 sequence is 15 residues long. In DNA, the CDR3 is TGTGCCAGCAGCAAAATAACGGGACAGGTCGGTGAGCAGTTCTTC. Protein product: CASSKITGQVGEQFF.

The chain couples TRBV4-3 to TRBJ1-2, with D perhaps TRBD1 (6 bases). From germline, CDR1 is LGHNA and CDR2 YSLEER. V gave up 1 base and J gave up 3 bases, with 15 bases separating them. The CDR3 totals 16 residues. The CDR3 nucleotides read TGCGCCAGCAGCCAAGGCCGGGGGCTGCAGTACTATGGCTACACCTTC. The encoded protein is CASSQGRGLQYYGYTF.

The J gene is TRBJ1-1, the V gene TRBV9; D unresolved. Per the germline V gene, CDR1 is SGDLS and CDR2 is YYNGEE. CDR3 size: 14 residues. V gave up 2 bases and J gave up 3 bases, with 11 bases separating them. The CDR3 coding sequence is TGTGCCAGCAGCGTCGACAATGTGTACACTGAAGCTTTCTTT. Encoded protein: CASSVDNVYTEAFF.

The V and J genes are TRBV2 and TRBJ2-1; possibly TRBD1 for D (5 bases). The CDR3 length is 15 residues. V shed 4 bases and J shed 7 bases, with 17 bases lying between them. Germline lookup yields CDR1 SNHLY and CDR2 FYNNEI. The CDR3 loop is CASSGGRGDTNEQFF. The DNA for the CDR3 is TGTGCCAGCAGTGGGGGTAGGGGTGACACAAATGAGCAGTTCTTC.

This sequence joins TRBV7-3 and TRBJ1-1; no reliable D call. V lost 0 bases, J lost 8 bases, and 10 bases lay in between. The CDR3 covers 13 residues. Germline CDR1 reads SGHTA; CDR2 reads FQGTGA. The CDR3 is CASSLTSISEAFF. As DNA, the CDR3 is TGTGCCAGCAGCTTAACTTCGATTTCCGAAGCTTTCTTT.

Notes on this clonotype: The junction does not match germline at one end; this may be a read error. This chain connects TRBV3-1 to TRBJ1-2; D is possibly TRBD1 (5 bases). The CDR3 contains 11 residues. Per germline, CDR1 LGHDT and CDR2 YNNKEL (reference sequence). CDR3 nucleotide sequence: TGTGCCAGCAACGGGGCAGACGGCTACATCTTC. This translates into CASNGADGYIF.

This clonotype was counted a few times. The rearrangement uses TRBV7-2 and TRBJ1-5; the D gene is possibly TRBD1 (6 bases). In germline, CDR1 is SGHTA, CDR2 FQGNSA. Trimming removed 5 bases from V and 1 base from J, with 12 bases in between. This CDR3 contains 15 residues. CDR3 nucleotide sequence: TGTGCCAGCAGCCCAAGGGGGGCAAGCAATCAGCCCCAGCATTTT. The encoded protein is CASSPRGASNQPQHF.